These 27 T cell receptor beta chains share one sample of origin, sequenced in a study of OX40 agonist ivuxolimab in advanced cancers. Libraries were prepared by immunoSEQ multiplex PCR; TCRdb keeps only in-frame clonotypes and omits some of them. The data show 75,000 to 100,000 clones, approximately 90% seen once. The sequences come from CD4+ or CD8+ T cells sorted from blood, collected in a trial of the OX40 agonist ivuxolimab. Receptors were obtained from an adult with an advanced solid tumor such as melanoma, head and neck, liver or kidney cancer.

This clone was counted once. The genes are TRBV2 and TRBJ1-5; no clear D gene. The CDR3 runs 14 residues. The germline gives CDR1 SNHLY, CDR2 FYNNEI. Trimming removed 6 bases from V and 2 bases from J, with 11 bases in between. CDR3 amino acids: CASRRSTGNQPQHF. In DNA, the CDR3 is TGTGCCAGCAGGAGAAGCACAGGCAATCAGCCCCAGCATTTT.

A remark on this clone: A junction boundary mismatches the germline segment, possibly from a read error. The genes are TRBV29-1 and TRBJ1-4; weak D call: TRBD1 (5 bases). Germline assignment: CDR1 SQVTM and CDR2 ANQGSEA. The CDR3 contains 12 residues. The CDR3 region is CSVGAGSETLFF. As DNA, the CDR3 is TGCAGCGTTGGGGCAGGGAGTGAAACACTGTTTTTT.

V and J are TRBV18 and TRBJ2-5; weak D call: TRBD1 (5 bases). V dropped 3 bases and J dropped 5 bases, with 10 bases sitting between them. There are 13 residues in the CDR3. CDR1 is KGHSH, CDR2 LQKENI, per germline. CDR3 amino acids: CASSPTDTETQYF. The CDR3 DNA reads TGTGCCAGCTCACCGACGGACACGGAGACCCAGTACTTC.

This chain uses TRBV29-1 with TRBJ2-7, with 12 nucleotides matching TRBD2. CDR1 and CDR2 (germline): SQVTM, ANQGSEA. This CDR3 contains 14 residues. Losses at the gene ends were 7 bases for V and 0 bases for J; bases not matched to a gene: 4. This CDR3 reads CSAQTSGSSYEQYF. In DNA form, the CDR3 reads TGCAGCGCGCAGACTAGCGGGAGCTCCTACGAGCAGTACTTC.

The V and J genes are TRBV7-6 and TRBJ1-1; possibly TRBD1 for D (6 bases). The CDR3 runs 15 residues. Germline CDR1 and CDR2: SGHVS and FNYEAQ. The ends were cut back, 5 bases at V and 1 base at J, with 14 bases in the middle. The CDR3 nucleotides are TGTGCCAGCAGCCGCAGTCGAGGGGGGAACACTGAAGCTTTCTTT. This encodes CASSRSRGGNTEAFF.

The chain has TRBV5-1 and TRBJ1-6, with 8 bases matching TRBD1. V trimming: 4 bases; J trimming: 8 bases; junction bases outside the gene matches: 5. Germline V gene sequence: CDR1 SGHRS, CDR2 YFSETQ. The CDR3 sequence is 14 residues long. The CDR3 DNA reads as TGCGCCAGCAGCCCGGACAGGGAGCATTCACCCCTCCACTTT. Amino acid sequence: CASSPDREHSPLHF.

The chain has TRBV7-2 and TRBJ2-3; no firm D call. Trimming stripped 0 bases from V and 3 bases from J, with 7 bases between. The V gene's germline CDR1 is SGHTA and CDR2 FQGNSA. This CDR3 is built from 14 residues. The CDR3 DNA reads TGTGCCAGCAGCTTAGCGTCGCGGACAGATACGCAGTATTTT. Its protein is CASSLASRTDTQYF.

The CDR3 loop is CAWIGQGQETQYF. In DNA form, the CDR3 reads TGTGCCTGGATCGGGCAGGGGCAAGAGACCCAGTACTTC. This sequence joins TRBV30 and TRBJ2-5; tentatively, D is TRBD1 (6 bases). Germline V gene sequence: CDR1 GTSNPN, CDR2 SVGIG (reference sequence). The V gene lost 4 bases and the J gene lost 2 bases, with 11 bases spanning the gap. The CDR3 loop spans 13 amino acids.

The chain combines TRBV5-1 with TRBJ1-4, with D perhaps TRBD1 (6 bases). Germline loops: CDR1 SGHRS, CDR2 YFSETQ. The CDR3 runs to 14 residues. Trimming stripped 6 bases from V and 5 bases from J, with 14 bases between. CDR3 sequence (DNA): TGCGCCAGCAATCCGGGGGGGACAAATGAAAAACTGTTTTTT. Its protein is CASNPGGTNEKLFF.

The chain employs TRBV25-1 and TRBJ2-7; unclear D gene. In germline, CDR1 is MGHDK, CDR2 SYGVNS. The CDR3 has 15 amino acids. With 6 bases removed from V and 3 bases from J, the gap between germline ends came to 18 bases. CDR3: CASSRAGAEDYEQYF. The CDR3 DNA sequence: TGTGCCAGCAGCCGTGCAGGCGCTGAGGACTACGAGCAGTACTTC.

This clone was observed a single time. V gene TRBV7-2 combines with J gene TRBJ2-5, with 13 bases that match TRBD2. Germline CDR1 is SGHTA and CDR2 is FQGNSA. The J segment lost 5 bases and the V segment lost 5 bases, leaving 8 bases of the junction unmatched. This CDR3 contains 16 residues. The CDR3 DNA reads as TGTGCCAGCAGCAAAACTAGCGGGGGGGCTGGGGAGACCCAGTACTTC. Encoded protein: CASSKTSGGAGETQYF.

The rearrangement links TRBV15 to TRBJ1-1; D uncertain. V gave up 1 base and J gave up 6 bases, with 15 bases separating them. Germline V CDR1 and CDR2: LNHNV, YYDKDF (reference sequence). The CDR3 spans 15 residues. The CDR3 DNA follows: TGTGCCACCAGCAGAGCAGAGGCCCCACGGGCTGAAGCTTTCTTT. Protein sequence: CATSRAEAPRAEAFF.

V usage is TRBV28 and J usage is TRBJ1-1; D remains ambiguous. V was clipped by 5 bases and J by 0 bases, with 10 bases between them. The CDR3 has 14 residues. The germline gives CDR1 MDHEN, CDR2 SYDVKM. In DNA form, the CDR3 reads TGTGCCAGCAGTCCCCCGGGGTTGAACACTGAAGCTTTCTTT. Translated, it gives CASSPPGLNTEAFF.

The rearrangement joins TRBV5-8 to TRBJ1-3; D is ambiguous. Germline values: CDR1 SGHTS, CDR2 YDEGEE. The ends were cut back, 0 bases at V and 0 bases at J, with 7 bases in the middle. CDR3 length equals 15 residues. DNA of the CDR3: TGTGCCAGCAGCTTGGGCACCTTCTCTGGAAACACCATATATTTT. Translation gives CASSLGTFSGNTIYF. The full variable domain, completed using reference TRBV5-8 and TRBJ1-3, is EAGVTQSPTHLIKTRGQQATLRCSPISGHTSVYWYQQALGLGLQFLLWYDEGEERNRGNFPPRFSGRQFPNYSSELNVNALELEDSALYLCASSLGTFSGNTIYFGEGSWLTVV.

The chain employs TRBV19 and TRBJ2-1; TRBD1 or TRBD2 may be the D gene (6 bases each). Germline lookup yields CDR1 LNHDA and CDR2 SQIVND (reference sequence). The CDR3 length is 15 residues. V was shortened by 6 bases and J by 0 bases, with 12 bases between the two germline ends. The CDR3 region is CASSPGASSYNEQFF. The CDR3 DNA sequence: TGTGCCAGTAGCCCGGGGGCAAGCTCCTACAATGAGCAGTTCTTC.

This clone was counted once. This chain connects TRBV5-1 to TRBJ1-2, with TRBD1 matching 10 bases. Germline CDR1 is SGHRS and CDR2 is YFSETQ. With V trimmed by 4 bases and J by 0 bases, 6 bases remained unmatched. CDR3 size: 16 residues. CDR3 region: CASSPGQGPTNYGYTF. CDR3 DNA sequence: TGCGCCAGCAGCCCGGGACAGGGGCCTACTAACTATGGCTACACCTTC.

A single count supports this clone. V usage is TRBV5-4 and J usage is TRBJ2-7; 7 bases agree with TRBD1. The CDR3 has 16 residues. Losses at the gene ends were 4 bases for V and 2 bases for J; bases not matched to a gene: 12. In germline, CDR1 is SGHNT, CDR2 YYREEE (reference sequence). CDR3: CASSIPGTASAYEQYF. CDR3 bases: TGTGCCAGCAGCATCCCCGGGACAGCATCGGCCTACGAGCAGTACTTC.

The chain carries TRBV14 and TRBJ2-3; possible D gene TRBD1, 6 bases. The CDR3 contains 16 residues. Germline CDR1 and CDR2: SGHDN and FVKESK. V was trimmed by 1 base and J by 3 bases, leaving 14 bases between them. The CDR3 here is CASSQVRGPLTDTQYF. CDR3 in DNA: TGTGCCAGCAGCCAAGTCAGGGGACCGTTGACAGATACGCAGTATTTT.

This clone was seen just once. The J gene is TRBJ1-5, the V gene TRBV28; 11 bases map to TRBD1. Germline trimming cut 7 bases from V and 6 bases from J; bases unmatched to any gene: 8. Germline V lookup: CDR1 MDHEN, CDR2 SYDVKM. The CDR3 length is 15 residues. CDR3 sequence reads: CASTAGDRGVQPQHF. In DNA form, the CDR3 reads TGTGCCAGCACCGCGGGGGACAGGGGGGTTCAGCCCCAGCATTTT.

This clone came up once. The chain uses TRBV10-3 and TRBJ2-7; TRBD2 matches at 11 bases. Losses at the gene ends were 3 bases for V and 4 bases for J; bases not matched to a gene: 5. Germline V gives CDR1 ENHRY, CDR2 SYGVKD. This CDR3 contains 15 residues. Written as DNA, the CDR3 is TGTGCCATCAGTGATAGACTAGCGGGAAGGTACGAGCAGTACTTC. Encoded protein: CAISDRLAGRYEQYF.

As DNA, the CDR3 is TGTGCCAGCAGCTCGACTAGCCCCGGGGAGCTGTTTTTT. It encodes CASSSTSPGELFF. The V call is TRBV11-2, the J call TRBJ2-2, with TRBD2 matching 7 bases. Trimming at V came to 4 bases and at J to 6 bases, leaving 2 bases not matched to a gene. This CDR3 has 13 residues. Per the germline V gene, CDR1 is SGHAT and CDR2 is FQNNGV.

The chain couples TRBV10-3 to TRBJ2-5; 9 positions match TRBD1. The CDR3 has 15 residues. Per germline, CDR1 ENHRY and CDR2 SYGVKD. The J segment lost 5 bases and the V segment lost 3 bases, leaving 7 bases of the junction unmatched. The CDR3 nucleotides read TGTGCCATCAGTGACTCGGGACAGGGAAGGGAGACCCAGTACTTC. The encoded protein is CAISDSGQGRETQYF.

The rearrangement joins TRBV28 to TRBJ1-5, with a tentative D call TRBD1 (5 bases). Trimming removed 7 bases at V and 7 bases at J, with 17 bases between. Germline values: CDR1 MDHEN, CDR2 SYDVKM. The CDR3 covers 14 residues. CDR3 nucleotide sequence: TGTGCCAGCATTACACGTCGGGGACGACAGCCCCAGCATTTT. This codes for CASITRRGRQPQHF.

CDR3 residues: CASSRTNTNNEQFF. CDR3 sequence (DNA): TGCGCCAGCAGCCGGACAAATACAAACAATGAGCAGTTCTTC. The chain couples TRBV5-1 to TRBJ2-1, with D maybe TRBD1 (5 bases). Germline lookup yields CDR1 SGHRS and CDR2 YFSETQ. The CDR3 extends over 14 amino acids. Between the trimmed V and J ends, which lost 4 bases and 5 bases, there was a span of 13 bases.

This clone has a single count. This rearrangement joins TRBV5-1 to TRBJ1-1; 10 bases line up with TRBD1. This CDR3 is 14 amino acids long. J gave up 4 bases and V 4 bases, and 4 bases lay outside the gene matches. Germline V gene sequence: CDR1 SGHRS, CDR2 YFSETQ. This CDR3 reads CASSEGQGSTEAFF. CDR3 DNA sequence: TGCGCCAGCAGCGAGGGACAGGGGAGCACTGAAGCTTTCTTT.

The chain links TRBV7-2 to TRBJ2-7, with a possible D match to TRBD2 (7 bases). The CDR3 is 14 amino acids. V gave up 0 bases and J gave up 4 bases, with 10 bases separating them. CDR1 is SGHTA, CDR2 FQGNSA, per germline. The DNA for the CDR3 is TGTGCCAGCAGCTTAGCGGGGGGGCTTTACGAGCAGTACTTC. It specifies CASSLAGGLYEQYF.

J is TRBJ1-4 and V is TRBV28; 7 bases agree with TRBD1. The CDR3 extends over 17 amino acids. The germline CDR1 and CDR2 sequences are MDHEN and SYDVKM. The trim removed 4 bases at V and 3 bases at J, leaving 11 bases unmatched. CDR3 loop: CASSYRGGGRANEKLFF. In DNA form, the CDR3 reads TGTGCCAGCAGTTACAGGGGAGGGGGAAGGGCTAATGAAAAACTGTTTTTT.